A single sample is the source of the 9 T cell receptor beta chains below, sequenced in a study of blood T cell repertoires in COVID-19. Profiling relied on immunoSEQ multiplex PCR, and the TCRdb table lists in-frame clones only, not all of them. The sample lists roughly 80,000 clones, around 88% occurring once. Input material: peripheral blood. These TCRs come from a woman over 75 with acute or convalescent COVID-19.

This clone has only a few counts. This rearrangement joins TRBV12-3 or TRBV12-4 to TRBJ2-7; 7 bases are a match to TRBD1. The trim removed 8 bases at V and 2 bases at J, leaving 6 bases unmatched. The CDR3 is 13 residues long. This CDR3 is CASRRDSPYEQYF. The CDR3, as DNA: TGTGCCAGCCGTAGGGACAGCCCCTACGAGCAGTACTTC.

The chain recombines TRBV9 with TRBJ1-2, with 12 bases identical to TRBD1. This CDR3 comprises 15 residues. V was clipped by 3 bases and J by 6 bases; unmatched bases: 6. CDR1 is SGDLS and CDR2 is YYNGEE in the germline V gene. CDR3 sequence (DNA): TGTGCCAGCAGCGGAAGGGGACAGGGGGCAAATGGCTACACCTTC. Translating gives CASSGRGQGANGYTF.

The chain carries TRBV10-3 and TRBJ2-3; no clear D gene. The CDR3 covers 12 residues. V lost 11 bases to trimming and J lost 0 bases, with 9 bases between them. Looked up from germline, CDR1 is ENHRY and CDR2 is SYGVKD. The CDR3 coding sequence is TGTGCCGCCAGTATTAGCACAGATACGCAGTATTTT. Its protein product is CAASISTDTQYF.

As to this clone: One end of the junction varies from germline; a read error may be responsible. Different DNA sequences within this sample yield the same CDR3. The chain recombines TRBV10-1 with TRBJ2-3, with 11 positions matching TRBD2. This CDR3 region has 15 residues. Per the germline V gene, CDR1 is WNHNN and CDR2 is SYGVQD (reference sequence). As DNA, the CDR3 is TGTGCCAGCAGTGGGACTAGCGGTTCATTGAATACGCAGTATTTT. Amino acid sequence: CASSGTSGSLNTQYF.

The CDR3 spells CASSQDVAGAGEKLFF. The CDR3 bases are TGCGCCAGCAGCCAAGATGTAGCGGGGGCAGGTGAAAAACTGTTTTTT. The V gene is TRBV4-3, the J gene TRBJ1-4; possibly TRBD1 for D (6 bases). The CDR3 loop spans 16 amino acids. The V and J ends lost 0 bases and 7 bases respectively, with 15 bases between them. CDR1 LGHNA and CDR2 YSLEER come from the germline V gene.

DNA of the CDR3: TGTGCCAGCACCTATCGAGGCCCGACAGGGGTTGACAATCAGCCCCAGCATTTT. Translated, it gives CASTYRGPTGVDNQPQHF. The rearrangement links TRBV21-1 to TRBJ1-5; whether TRBD1, the table's D call, matches the DNA was not checked. TRBV21-1 is deemed a pseudogene. The CDR3 is made up of 18 amino acids.

CDR3 sequence: CSVEEAPGGYTF. DNA for the CDR3: TGCAGCGTTGAGGAGGCGCCTGGTGGCTACACCTTC. The chain recombines TRBV29-1 with TRBJ1-2; D gene ambiguous. This CDR3 has 12 residues. Trimming removed 3 bases from V and 7 bases from J, with 12 bases in between. Germline V gene lookup returns CDR1 SQVTM and CDR2 ANQGSEA.

For the CDR3, the DNA is TGTGCCAGCAGCGCACCCCGCGTCCACCGGGGCTATGGCTACACCTTC. Translation: CASSAPRVHRGYGYTF. J is TRBJ1-2 and V is TRBV9; D not resolved. Trimming cost V 3 bases and J 4 bases, with 19 bases left between them. The germline V gene encodes CDR1 SGDLS and CDR2 YYNGEE. The CDR3 extends over 16 amino acids. The full variable domain, with the rest looked up from reference TRBV9 and TRBJ1-2, is DSGVTQTPKHLITATGQRVTLRCSPRSGDLSVYWYQQSLDQGLQFLIQYYNGEERAKGNILERFSAQQFPDLHSELNLSSLELGDSALYFCASSAPRVHRGYGYTFGSGTRLTVV.

V and J are TRBV5-6 and TRBJ2-5; D is possibly TRBD1 (6 bases). The CDR3 has 17 amino acids. Per the germline V gene, CDR1 is SGHDT and CDR2 is YYEEEE. Trimming removed 4 bases from V and 6 bases from J, with 25 bases in between. In nucleotides, the CDR3 is TGTGCCAGCAGCCTCGCCCCTCCACAGCAGGGGAAAAAGACCCAGTACTTC. As protein: CASSLAPPQQGKKTQYF.